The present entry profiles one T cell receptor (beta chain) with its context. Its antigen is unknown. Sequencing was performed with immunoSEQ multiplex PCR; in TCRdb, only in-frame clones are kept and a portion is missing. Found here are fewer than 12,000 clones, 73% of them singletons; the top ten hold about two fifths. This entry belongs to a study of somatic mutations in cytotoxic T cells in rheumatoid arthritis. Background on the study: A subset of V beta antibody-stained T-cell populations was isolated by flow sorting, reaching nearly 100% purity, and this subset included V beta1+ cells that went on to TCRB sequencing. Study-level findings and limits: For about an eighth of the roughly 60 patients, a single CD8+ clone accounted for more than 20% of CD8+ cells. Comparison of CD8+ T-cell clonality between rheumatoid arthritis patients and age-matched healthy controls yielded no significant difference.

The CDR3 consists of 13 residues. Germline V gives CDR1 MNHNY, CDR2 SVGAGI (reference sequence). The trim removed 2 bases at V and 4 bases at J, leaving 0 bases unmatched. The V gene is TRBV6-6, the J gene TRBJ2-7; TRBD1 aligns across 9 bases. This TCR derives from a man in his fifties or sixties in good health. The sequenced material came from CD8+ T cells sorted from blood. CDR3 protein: CASSYGTGYEQYF. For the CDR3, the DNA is TGTGCCAGCAGTTACGGGACAGGGTACGAGCAGTACTTC.